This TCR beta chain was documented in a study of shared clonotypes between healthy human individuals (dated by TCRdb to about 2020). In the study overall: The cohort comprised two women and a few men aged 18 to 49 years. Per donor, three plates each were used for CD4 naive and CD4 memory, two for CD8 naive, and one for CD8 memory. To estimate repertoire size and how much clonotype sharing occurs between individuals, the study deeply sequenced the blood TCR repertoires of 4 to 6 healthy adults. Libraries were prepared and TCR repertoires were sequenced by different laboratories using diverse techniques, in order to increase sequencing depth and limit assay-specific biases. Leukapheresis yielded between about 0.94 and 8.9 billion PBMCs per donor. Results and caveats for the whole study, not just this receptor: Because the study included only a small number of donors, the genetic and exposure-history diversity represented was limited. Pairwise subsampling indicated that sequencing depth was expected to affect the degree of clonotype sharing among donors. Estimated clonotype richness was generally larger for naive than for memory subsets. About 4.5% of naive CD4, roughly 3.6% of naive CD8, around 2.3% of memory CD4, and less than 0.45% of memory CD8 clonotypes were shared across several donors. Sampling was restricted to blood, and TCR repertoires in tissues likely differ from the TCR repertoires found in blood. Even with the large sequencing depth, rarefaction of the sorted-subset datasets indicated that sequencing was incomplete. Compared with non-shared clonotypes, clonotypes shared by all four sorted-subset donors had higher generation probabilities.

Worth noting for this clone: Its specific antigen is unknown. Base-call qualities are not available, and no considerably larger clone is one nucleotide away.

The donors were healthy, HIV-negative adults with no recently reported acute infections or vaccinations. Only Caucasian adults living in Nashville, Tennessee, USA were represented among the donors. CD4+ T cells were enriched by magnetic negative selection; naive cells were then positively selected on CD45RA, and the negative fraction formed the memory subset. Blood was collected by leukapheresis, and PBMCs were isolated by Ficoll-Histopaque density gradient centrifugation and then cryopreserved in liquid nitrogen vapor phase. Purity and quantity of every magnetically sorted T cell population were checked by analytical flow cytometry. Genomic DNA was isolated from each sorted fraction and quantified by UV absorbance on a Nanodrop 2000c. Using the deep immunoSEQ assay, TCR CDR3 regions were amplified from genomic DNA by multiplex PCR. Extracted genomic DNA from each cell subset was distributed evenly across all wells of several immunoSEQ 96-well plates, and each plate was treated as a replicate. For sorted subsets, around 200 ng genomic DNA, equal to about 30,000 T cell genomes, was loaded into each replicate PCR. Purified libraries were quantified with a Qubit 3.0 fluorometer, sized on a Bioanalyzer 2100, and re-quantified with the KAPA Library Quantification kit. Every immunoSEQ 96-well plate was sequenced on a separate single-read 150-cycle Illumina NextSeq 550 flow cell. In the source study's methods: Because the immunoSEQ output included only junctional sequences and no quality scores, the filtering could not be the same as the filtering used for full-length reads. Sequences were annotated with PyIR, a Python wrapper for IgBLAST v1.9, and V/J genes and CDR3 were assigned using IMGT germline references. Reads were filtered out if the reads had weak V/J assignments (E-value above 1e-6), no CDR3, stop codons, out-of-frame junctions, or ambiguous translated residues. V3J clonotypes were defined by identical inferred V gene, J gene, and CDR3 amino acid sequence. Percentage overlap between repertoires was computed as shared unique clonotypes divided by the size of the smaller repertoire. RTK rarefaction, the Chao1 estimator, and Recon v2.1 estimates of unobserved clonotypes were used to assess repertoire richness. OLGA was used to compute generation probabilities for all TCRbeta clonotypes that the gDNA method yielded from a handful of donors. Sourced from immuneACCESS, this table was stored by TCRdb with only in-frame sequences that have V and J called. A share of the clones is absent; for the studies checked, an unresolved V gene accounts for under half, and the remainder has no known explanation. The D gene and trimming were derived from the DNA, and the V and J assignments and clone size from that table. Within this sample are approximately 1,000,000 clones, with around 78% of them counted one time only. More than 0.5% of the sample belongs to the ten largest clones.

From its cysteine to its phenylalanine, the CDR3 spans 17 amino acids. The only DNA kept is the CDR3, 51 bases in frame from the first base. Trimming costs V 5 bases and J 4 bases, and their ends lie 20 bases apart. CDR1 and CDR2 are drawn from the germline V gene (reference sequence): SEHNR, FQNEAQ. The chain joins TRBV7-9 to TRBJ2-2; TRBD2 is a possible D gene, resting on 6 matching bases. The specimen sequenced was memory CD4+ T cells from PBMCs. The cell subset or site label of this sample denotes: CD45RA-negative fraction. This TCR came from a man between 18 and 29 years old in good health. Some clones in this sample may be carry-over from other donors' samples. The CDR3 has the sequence CASSPDFGGPGTGELFF. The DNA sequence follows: TGTGCCAGCAGCCCTGACTTCGGGGGTCCGGGCACCGGGGAGCTGTTTTTT.